This T cell receptor (beta chain) was sequenced for a study of blood T cell repertoires in COVID-19. On the study more broadly: T cells, B-cell-depleted T cells, or PBMCs provided the cDNA or gDNA that served as material.

The protocol was immunoSEQ multiplex PCR, while the TCRdb copy is restricted to in-frame clones and leaves out a portion. The table records around 70,000 clones, roughly 88% of them present only once. Germline V gene data show CDR1 as SGDLS and CDR2 as YYNGEE. The CDR3 is 15 amino acids. Trimming left V 0 bases short and J 5 bases short, with 14 bases between. The rearrangement uses TRBV9 and TRBJ1-1; TRBD1 is a possible D gene (5 bases). This TCR came from a man aged 25 to 40 with acute or convalescent COVID-19. The material sequenced was peripheral blood. The DNA for the CDR3 is TGTGCCAGCAGCGTAGATGGGGGGATGAGTACTGAAGCTTTCTTT. Its translation is CASSVDGGMSTEAFF.